Listed below are T cell receptor beta chains from one sample, sequenced in a study of cytomegalovirus exposure and HLA in healthy donors. Clones were read by immunoSEQ multiplex PCR, and TCRdb kept only the in-frame ones, dropping some. Here the sample spans 110,000 to 150,000 clones, around four fifths being singletons. The material sequenced was PBMCs. The receptors were gathered from a woman aged 55-70 years in good health and CMV-seropositive. Each CDR3 is given with its conserved first and last residue. Fields, in order: D gene, J gene, V gene, clone size, CDR3 DNA, CDR3 protein. A D gene is named only where the DNA matches it firmly. Clone size is stated in some rows and not others, as once, few, many or a class when expanded.

D: TRBD2
J: TRBJ2-3
V: TRBV30
size: NA
DNA: TGTGCCTGGAGTAAGGGTAGACTAGCAGGCACAGATACGCAGTATTTT
CDR3: CAWSKGRLAGTDTQYF

D: NA
J: TRBJ2-6
V: TRBV2
size: NA
DNA: TGTGCCAGCAGTGGCGGGACGGTCTCTGGGGCCAACGTCCTGACTTTC
CDR3: CASSGGTVSGANVLTF

D: TRBD1
J: TRBJ1-5
V: TRBV2
size: NA
DNA: TGTGCCAGCAAGGAGACAGGGGAAGGCCAGCCCCAGCATTTT
CDR3: CASKETGEGQPQHF

D: NA
J: TRBJ1-5
V: TRBV2
size: NA
DNA: TGTGCCAGCAGCGGTAGGAGTAGCAATCAGCCCCAGCATTTT
CDR3: CASSGRSSNQPQHF

D: NA
J: TRBJ2-3
V: TRBV15
size: NA
DNA: TGTGCCACCAGCAGAGATGCGGGATTTTCTAGCACAGATACGCAGTATTTT
CDR3: CATSRDAGFSSTDTQYF

D: NA
J: TRBJ2-2
V: TRBV4-3
size: NA
DNA: TGCGCCAGCAGCCAAGATGGCCTAGCCGACACCGGGGAGCTGTTTTTT
CDR3: CASSQDGLADTGELFF

D: TRBD1
J: TRBJ1-1
V: TRBV19
size: few
DNA: TGTGCCAGTAGTATCGGGACAGGGGCACCGAGGACTGAAGCTTTCTTT
CDR3: CASSIGTGAPRTEAFF

D: NA
J: TRBJ1-4
V: TRBV7-2
size: few
DNA: TGTGCCAGCACGGGGTCTCGCAATGAAAAACTGTTTTTT
CDR3: CASTGSRNEKLFF

D: TRBD1
J: TRBJ2-7
V: TRBV6-5
size: few
DNA: TGTGCCAGCAGACTCCGGGACAGACGCTACGAGCAGTACTTC
CDR3: CASRLRDRRYEQYF

D: TRBD1
J: TRBJ1-1
V: TRBV28
size: NA
DNA: TGTGCCAGCAGTTTGGCGGGACAGACCGACAACACTGAAGCTTTCTTT
CDR3: CASSLAGQTDNTEAFF

D: NA
J: TRBJ1-5
V: TRBV30
size: NA
DNA: TGTGCCTGGAGTGTAGGGGTGGAGCAGCCCCAGCATTTT
CDR3: CAWSVGVEQPQHF

D: NA
J: TRBJ2-7
V: TRBV4-3
size: NA
DNA: TGCGCCAGCAGCCAAGATGCAGGGCTTGGGTCCTACGAGCAGTACTTC
CDR3: CASSQDAGLGSYEQYF

D: NA
J: TRBJ2-1
V: TRBV19
size: NA
DNA: TGTGCGAGTAACGACTTTTACAATGAGCAGTTCTTC
CDR3: CASNDFYNEQFF

D: TRBD1
J: TRBJ1-5
V: TRBV6-5
size: NA
DNA: TGTGCCAGCAGGCCTCAGGGGGTTGGTCAGCCCCAGCATTTT
CDR3: CASRPQGVGQPQHF

D: NA
J: TRBJ1-2
V: TRBV27
size: few
DNA: TGTGCCAGCAGGGCACAGGGAAGTGGCTACACCTTC
CDR3: CASRAQGSGYTF

D: TRBD1
J: TRBJ2-7
V: TRBV28
size: NA
DNA: TGTGCCAGCAGAGATCCCGGGACAGGGGGCTCGTACTTC
CDR3: CASRDPGTGGSYF

D: TRBD1
J: TRBJ1-2
V: TRBV23-1
size: NA
DNA: TGCGCCAGCAGTCAATCGAGTTCGGACAGGGTGTTCTTTAATGGCTACACCTTC
CDR3: CASSQSSSDRVFFNGYTF

D: NA
J: TRBJ2-7
V: TRBV28
size: NA
DNA: TGTGCCAGCAGTTTATATTCGGGAGTAAGATACGAGCAGTACTTC
CDR3: CASSLYSGVRYEQYF

D: TRBD1
J: TRBJ1-1
V: TRBV28
size: few
DNA: TGTGCCAGCAGTTTCAATACCTATGACAGGGACACTGAAGCTTTCTTT
CDR3: CASSFNTYDRDTEAFF

D: TRBD2
J: TRBJ2-1
V: TRBV5-6
size: NA
DNA: TGTGCCAGCAGCTTGGGAGTAGCGGGGTACAATGAGCAGTTCTTC
CDR3: CASSLGVAGYNEQFF

D: NA
J: TRBJ1-5
V: TRBV18
size: NA
DNA: TGTGCCAGCTCTCCCGGTGGAGGGAAGGATCAGCCCCAGCATTTT
CDR3: CASSPGGGKDQPQHF

D: NA
J: TRBJ1-1
V: TRBV5-1
size: NA
DNA: TGCGCCAGCAGCTTGTTGGGGGCCGGGACACCAAAGGTCACTGAAGCTTTCTTT
CDR3: CASSLLGAGTPKVTEAFF

D: NA
J: TRBJ2-7
V: TRBV5-1
size: NA
DNA: TGCGCCAGCGGCCGGGGGAGCGAGTACGAGCAGTACTTC
CDR3: CASGRGSEYEQYF

D: NA
J: TRBJ2-7
V: TRBV25-1
size: NA
DNA: TGTGCCAGCAGTGAATCCCCTTTAAGGGGTAGAAGGTACGAGCAGTACTTC
CDR3: CASSESPLRGRRYEQYF

D: NA
J: TRBJ2-3
V: TRBV19
size: NA
DNA: TGTGCCAGTAGAAGTCACGGAGATAGCACAGATACGCAGTATTTT
CDR3: CASRSHGDSTDTQYF

D: NA
J: TRBJ2-3
V: TRBV7-2
size: NA
DNA: TGTGCCAGCAGCTTAGCCCCTAGCACAGATACGCAGTATTTT
CDR3: CASSLAPSTDTQYF

D: TRBD1
J: TRBJ1-2
V: TRBV7-8
size: NA
DNA: TGTGCCAGCAGGAGACAGGGCTTCGGCTATGGCTACACCTTC
CDR3: CASRRQGFGYGYTF

D: NA
J: TRBJ2-2
V: TRBV4-1
size: NA
DNA: TGCGCCAGCAGATACGGACTCCTCAGAGGCACCGGGGAGCTGTTTTTT
CDR3: CASRYGLLRGTGELFF

D: NA
J: TRBJ2-3
V: TRBV19
size: NA
DNA: TGTGCCAGTAGTCTAAGCCTGAGCACAGATACGCAGTATTTT
CDR3: CASSLSLSTDTQYF

D: NA
J: TRBJ2-1
V: TRBV7-9
size: NA
DNA: TGTGCCAGCAGCTTAGCGGGAGAGTCCTACAATGAGCAGTTCTTC
CDR3: CASSLAGESYNEQFF

D: TRBD1
J: TRBJ1-5
V: TRBV28
size: NA
DNA: TGTGCCAGCACCCTGGGGAGGACAGGGGGCCCTCAGCCCCAGCATTTT
CDR3: CASTLGRTGGPQPQHF

D: NA
J: TRBJ1-4
V: TRBV20-1
size: NA
DNA: TGCAGTGCTAGATCGGTGGAAAAACTGTTTTTT
CDR3: CSARSVEKLFF

D: TRBD1
J: TRBJ1-4
V: TRBV7-9
size: NA
DNA: TGTGCCAGCAGCTTGACAGGGATTGAAAAACTGTTTTTT
CDR3: CASSLTGIEKLFF

D: NA
J: TRBJ1-5
V: TRBV5-8
size: NA
DNA: TGTGCCAGCAGCTTGATGGCAGACAATCAGCCCCAGCATTTT
CDR3: CASSLMADNQPQHF

D: NA
J: TRBJ2-5
V: TRBV11-1
size: once
DNA: TGTGCCAGCAGCACTTCGGGGACCCAGTACTTC
CDR3: CASSTSGTQYF

D: NA
J: TRBJ1-1
V: TRBV6-5
size: NA
DNA: TGTGCCAGCAGTCTACGGGGGGGCCAAGCTTTCTTT
CDR3: CASSLRGGQAFF

D: NA
J: TRBJ2-7
V: TRBV11-2
size: NA
DNA: TGTGCCAGCAGCAAAACCCCAGAACCTTACGAGCAGTACTTC
CDR3: CASSKTPEPYEQYF

D: TRBD1
J: TRBJ1-4
V: TRBV7-8
size: NA
DNA: TGTGCCAGCAGCCCGGGCAGGGGGGCGGAAAAACTGTTTTTT
CDR3: CASSPGRGAEKLFF

D: NA
J: TRBJ2-5
V: TRBV7-9
size: NA
DNA: TGTGCCAGCAGCGGACTACAAGAGACCCAGTACTTC
CDR3: CASSGLQETQYF

D: NA
J: TRBJ2-7
V: TRBV7-9
size: NA
DNA: TGTGCCAGCAGCTTAGGCCTGGGGAGCAACGAGCAGTACTTC
CDR3: CASSLGLGSNEQYF

D: NA
J: TRBJ1-3
V: TRBV18
size: few
DNA: TGTGCCAGCTCACCCGACAGCCCCCACTCTGGAAACACCATATATTTT
CDR3: CASSPDSPHSGNTIYF

D: NA
J: TRBJ1-1
V: TRBV7-2
size: NA
DNA: TGTGCCAGCAGCCCAGTTGGACAGCCAAACACTGAAGCTTTCTTT
CDR3: CASSPVGQPNTEAFF

D: NA
J: TRBJ1-5
V: TRBV28
size: NA
DNA: TGTGCCAGCAGTTTACAGGGTCAGCCCCAGCATTTT
CDR3: CASSLQGQPQHF

D: TRBD2
J: TRBJ2-3
V: TRBV7-3
size: NA
DNA: TGTGCCAGCAGCTTAACCCCGCCCGGACTAGCGGGCCACACAGATACGCAGTATTTT
CDR3: CASSLTPPGLAGHTDTQYF

D: TRBD1
J: TRBJ1-1
V: TRBV10-3
size: NA
DNA: TGTGCCAGCGGACAGGGGGCCACTGAAGCTTTCTTT
CDR3: CASGQGATEAFF

D: NA
J: TRBJ2-2
V: TRBV4-3
size: NA
DNA: TGCGCCAGCAGCCAGGGCCAAGCCGGGGAGCTGTTTTTT
CDR3: CASSQGQAGELFF

D: NA
J: TRBJ2-1
V: TRBV19
size: NA
DNA: TGTGCCAGTAGTAGGTGGGGGGAGTTTAGAAATGAGCAGTTCTTC
CDR3: CASSRWGEFRNEQFF

D: TRBD1
J: TRBJ2-7
V: TRBV14
size: NA
DNA: TGTGCCAGCAGCCGAGAGACAGGGTACGGTTCCTACGAGCAGTACTTC
CDR3: CASSRETGYGSYEQYF

D: TRBD1
J: TRBJ2-5
V: TRBV29-1
size: NA
DNA: TGCAGCGTGGCTTCAGGGGGTCAAGAGACCCAGTACTTC
CDR3: CSVASGGQETQYF

D: TRBD2
J: TRBJ2-5
V: TRBV9
size: NA
DNA: TGTGCCAGCAGCGCGACTAGCGGGAGTGGGGAGCAGTACTTC
CDR3: CASSATSGSGEQYF

D: NA
J: TRBJ1-2
V: TRBV5-5
size: NA
DNA: TGTGCCAGCAGCTTGGGACAGATGTATGGCTACACCTTC
CDR3: CASSLGQMYGYTF

D: NA
J: TRBJ2-3
V: TRBV7-2
size: NA
DNA: TGTGCCACCGAGGGGGCGCGGGAAGATACGCAGTATTTT
CDR3: CATEGAREDTQYF

D: NA
J: TRBJ2-7
V: TRBV28
size: NA
DNA: TGTGCCAGCAGATCCCTCTACGAGCAGTACTTC
CDR3: CASRSLYEQYF

D: NA
J: TRBJ1-2
V: TRBV19
size: NA
DNA: TGTGCCAGTAGTATCCGGTCGGGACACGGAGGTGGCTACACCTTC
CDR3: CASSIRSGHGGGYTF